This T cell receptor (beta chain) is drawn from a study of cytomegalovirus exposure and HLA in healthy donors. Remarks on this clone: What it binds is not known.

Healthy bone marrow donors supplied every sample. Findings and limits, study-wide: In a later analysis, specific HLA alleles were associated with about 18,000 TCR beta sequences at a 0.05 false discovery rate. Sequencing depth roughly uniform across donors was assumed in presence/absence analyses. It was reported that the classifier diagnosed cytomegalovirus status with high specificity and sensitivity in both the original and validation cohorts.

It was with 60 Vbeta and 13 Jbeta primers that the PCR ran. Clones were sequenced by immunoSEQ multiplex PCR, and TCRdb holds only the in-frame ones, with some missing. In the table there are roughly 220,000 clones, approximately 78% of which are singletons. The germline V gene encodes CDR1 MNHNS and CDR2 SASEGT. The CDR3 consists of 16 residues. This TCR was sampled from a woman aged 40 to 50 in good health and CMV-seronegative. Sequenced input: PBMCs. The V and J genes are TRBV6-1 and TRBJ2-5, with 11 bases matching TRBD2. The DNA end is more similar to TRBJ2-7, so the J call may be wrong. The CDR3 loop is CASSDLLTSGTYEQYF. The CDR3 bases are TGTGCCAGCAGTGACTTACTGACTAGCGGGACCTACGAGCAGTACTTC.